These T cell receptor beta chains were read from a single sample in a study of T cells in Graves' hyperthyroidism and ophthalmopathy. From the multiplex PCR reads, TCRdb called clonotypes with MiXCR, one entry per CDR3 protein. In the table there are over 450,000 distinct CDR3 sequences, 14% of which are singletons. The sequencing sample was made of blood. The receptors stem from a young woman with Graves' hyperthyroidism. Both conserved end residues are part of each CDR3. The D gene is left open where the match is weak. Only part of the rows carry a size: once, few, many, or a class if the clone is expanded.

d_call	clone_size	v_call	j_call	cdr3_aa	cdr3_nt
.	few	TRBV29-1	TRBJ2-3	CSVEAVSTDTQYF	TGCAGCGTTGAAGCGGTGAGCACAGATACGCAGTATTTT
.	many	TRBV7-6	TRBJ2-3	CASSLGLTDTQYF	TGTGCCAGCAGCTTAGGACTGACAGATACGCAGTATTTT
.	many	TRBV29-1	TRBJ2-1	CSVKLSSYNEQFF	TGCAGCGTAAAATTGAGCTCCTACAATGAGCAGTTCTTC
TRBD1	many	TRBV19	TRBJ1-2	CASSIWGTGANYGYTF	TGTGCCAGTAGTATATGGGGGACAGGGGCGAACTATGGCTACACCTTC
.	many	TRBV6-2/TRBV6-3	TRBJ1-6	CASSYNLGALPLHF	TGTGCCAGCAGTTACAATCTGGGAGCCTTGCCCCTCCACTTT
.	many	TRBV27	TRBJ1-1	CASSRQGPNTEAFF	TGTGCCTCTTCTCGGCAGGGTCCCAACACTGAAGCTTTCTTT
TRBD1	few	TRBV19	TRBJ2-7	CASRDRNYEQYF	TGTGCCAGTAGGGACAGGAACTACGAGCAGTACTTC
.	.	TRBV5-8	TRBJ1-1	CASSFGGSDTEAFF	TGTGCCAGCAGCTTCGGTGGTTCCGACACTGAAGCTTTCTTT
TRBD2	few	TRBV12-3/TRBV12-4	TRBJ2-1	CASSFGGSEQFF	TGTGCCAGCAGTTTCGGCGGGAGCGAGCAGTTCTTC
.	.	TRBV20-1	TRBJ1-3	CSARDHGGRTGNTIYF	TGCAGTGCTAGAGACCACGGGGGGCGGACTGGAAACACCATATATTTT
TRBD1	many	TRBV5-1	TRBJ1-2	CASSPRTGWQNYGYTF	TGCGCCAGCAGCCCTAGGACAGGGTGGCAAAACTATGGCTACACCTTC
.	.	TRBV7-3	TRBJ2-6	CASSLRGRGGGANVLTF	TGTGCCAGCAGCTTAAGGGGTAGGGGAGGTGGGGCCAACGTCCTGACTTTC
.	few	TRBV5-1	TRBJ2-5	CASSSGTQYF	TGCGCCAGCAGCTCTGGGACCCAGTACTTC
.	many	TRBV2	TRBJ1-1	CASTEGGIPEAFF	TGTGCCAGCACCGAAGGGGGGATCCCTGAAGCTTTCTTT
TRBD2	many	TRBV2	TRBJ2-1	CASSTPGTSGIYEQFF	TGTGCCAGCAGTACGCCCGGGACTAGCGGGATCTATGAGCAGTTCTTC
TRBD1	many	TRBV24-1	TRBJ1-1	CATSDPQGAPMGTEAFF	TGTGCCACCAGTGATCCACAGGGGGCGCCTATGGGTACTGAAGCTTTCTTT
.	many	TRBV7-9	TRBJ2-6	CASSGLDSIVTSGANVLTF	TGTGCCAGCAGCGGATTGGACAGCATAGTAACCTCTGGGGCCAACGTCCTGACTTTC
.	.	TRBV20-1	TRBJ2-3	CSARPLSGNTQYF	TGCAGTGCTAGGCCCCTCTCAGGGAATACGCAGTATTTT
.	many	TRBV9	TRBJ2-1	CASSALTRYNEQFF	TGTGCCAGCAGCGCCTTGACTAGATACAATGAGCAGTTCTTC
TRBD1	many	TRBV5-5	TRBJ1-1	CASSPGQNLPGSTEAFF	TGTGCCAGCAGCCCGGGACAGAACCTCCCAGGGAGCACTGAAGCTTTCTTT
.	many	TRBV30	TRBJ2-1	CAWRWWEHNEQFF	TGTGCCTGGAGGTGGTGGGAACACAATGAGCAGTTCTTC
.	many	TRBV18	TRBJ1-1	CASSTNEKAFF	TGTGCCAGCTCAACAAATGAAAAAGCTTTCTTT
.	few	TRBV20-1	TRBJ1-2	CSASRGGYTF	TGCAGTGCTTCTCGGGGAGGCTACACCTTC
TRBD2	many	TRBV7-8	TRBJ2-1	CATGRVGGGSYNEQFF	TGTGCCACCGGCCGAGTGGGGGGGGGCTCCTACAATGAGCAGTTCTTC
.	.	TRBV4-1	TRBJ2-2	CASSRASNLGTFTGELFF	TGCGCCAGCAGCCGCGCCTCTAACCTCGGGACTTTCACCGGGGAGCTGTTTTTT
TRBD2	many	TRBV9	TRBJ2-1	CASSPPYSGRNEQFF	TGTGCCAGCAGCCCTCCGTATAGCGGGCGCAATGAGCAGTTCTTC
.	many	TRBV12-3/TRBV12-4	TRBJ2-1	CASSGRRKDDNEQFF	TGTGCCAGCAGTGGGAGAAGGAAGGACGACAATGAGCAGTTCTTC
.	.	TRBV6-1	TRBJ1-1	CASSERPPEAFF	TGTGCCAGCAGTGAAAGGCCCCCTGAAGCTTTCTTT
.	.	TRBV2	TRBJ2-2	CATSLGGSRNTGELFF	TGTGCCACCAGTTTAGGGGGGTCGCGGAACACCGGGGAGCTGTTTTTT
.	few	TRBV19	TRBJ2-5	CASSIGELAGGETQYF	TGTGCCAGTAGTATAGGAGAACTAGCAGGGGGAGAGACCCAGTACTTC
TRBD1	many	TRBV2	TRBJ1-6	CASSGGQGIYNSPLHF	TGTGCCAGCAGTGGGGGACAGGGGATCTATAATTCACCCCTCCACTTT
.	.	TRBV4-1	TRBJ1-1	CASSQDLGDTEAFF	TGCGCCAGCAGCCAAGATCTAGGAGACACTGAAGCTTTCTTT
TRBD1	many	TRBV6-5	TRBJ2-3	CASSYSTKTGLGTDTQYF	TGTGCCAGCAGTTACTCCACAAAGACAGGGTTGGGCACAGATACGCAGTATTTT
.	few	TRBV19	TRBJ1-3	CASSISRDFSGNTICF	TGTGCCAGTAGTATATCCAGGGACTTCTCTGGAAACACCATATGTTTT
.	many	TRBV15	TRBJ2-1	CATSRSRSGNNEQFF	TGTGCCACCAGCAGAAGTCGTAGCGGCAACAATGAGCAGTTCTTC
.	many	TRBV2	TRBJ2-5	CASRLDLRGETQYF	TGTGCCAGCAGATTGGACCTCCGAGGGGAGACCCAGTACTTC
TRBD2	few	TRBV3-1	TRBJ2-3	CASSPSGGGSTDTQYF	TGTGCCAGCAGCCCTAGCGGGGGGGGTAGCACAGATACGCAGTATTTT
.	many	TRBV3-1	TRBJ2-5	CASSQVRERTETQYF	TGTGCCAGCAGCCAAGTGCGGGAAAGGACAGAGACCCAGTACTTC
.	few	TRBV5-6	TRBJ1-5	CASSLGTGRRNQPQHF	TGTGCCAGCAGCTTGGGAACAGGGCGGCGCAATCAGCCCCAGCATTTT
.	many	TRBV14	TRBJ2-7	CASSQDPADPSRREQYF	TGTGCCAGCAGCCAAGATCCCGCAGACCCCTCACGCCGGGAGCAGTACTTC
.	many	TRBV7-2	TRBJ1-6	CASSLVGGIQGSGSPLHF	TGTGCCAGCAGCTTAGTGGGGGGAATACAGGGATCGGGATCACCCCTCCACTTT
TRBD2	many	TRBV10-3	TRBJ2-2	CAISESPSGKTGELFF	TGTGCCATCAGTGAGTCGCCTAGCGGGAAAACCGGGGAGCTGTTTTTT
.	many	TRBV3-1	TRBJ2-2	CASSLQGLRPGELFF	TGTGCCAGCAGCCTCCAGGGTCTTCGGCCCGGGGAGCTGTTTTTT
TRBD1	many	TRBV20-1	TRBJ1-2	CSAFRDSSNYGYTF	TGCAGTGCCTTTCGGGACAGCAGTAACTATGGCTACACCTTC
.	.	TRBV29-1	TRBJ2-1	CSVEDGQGAYNEQFF	TGCAGCGTTGAAGATGGCCAGGGAGCCTACAATGAGCAGTTCTTC
TRBD2	many	TRBV11-2	TRBJ2-2	CASSLGTSLGELFF	TGTGCCAGCAGCTTAGGGACTAGTCTCGGGGAGCTGTTTTTT
TRBD2	many	TRBV20-1	TRBJ2-1	CSARERFLAVLEGYNEQFF	TGCAGTGCTAGAGAGAGATTTCTAGCGGTCCTTGAGGGCTACAATGAGCAGTTCTTC
.	few	TRBV5-5	TRBJ2-5	CASSHLDSSKETQYF	TGTGCCAGCAGCCACCTAGACAGTTCTAAAGAGACCCAGTACTTC
.	.	TRBV20-1	TRBJ1-5	CSASSEQENQPQHF	TGCAGTGCTAGTTCAGAACAGGAGAATCAGCCCCAGCATTTT
.	many	TRBV30	TRBJ1-1	CAWSKGEWNEAFF	TGTGCCTGGAGTAAAGGGGAATGGAATGAAGCTTTCTTT
TRBD1	many	TRBV20-1	TRBJ2-5	CSARSGGEGETQYF	TGCAGTGCTAGGTCAGGGGGCGAGGGGGAGACCCAGTACTTC